This T cell receptor (beta chain) was captured by sequencing in a study of brain T cells in children with intractable seizures (dated by TCRdb to the early 2020s). For the wider study: A NanoString immunology panel was first used to screen resected brain tissue from about 54 pediatric epilepsy surgery cases for immune gene transcripts. Eight of the 12 selected surgery cases also had pre-surgery blood sequenced, which left four cases with brain tissue only. Study-wide findings and limitations: The patients' HCMV serostatus was not known, and viral specificity was inferred solely from CDR3 sequence similarity. Because sequencing depth differed between pre- and post-surgery blood, the absence of clones from the pre-surgery sample may reflect undersampling.

The immunoSEQ assay was applied to genomic DNA to generate the TCR beta chain sequences. In the authors' own workflow: CDR3 sequences not starting with the conserved framework cysteine at position 104 were manually removed. To get clonality, the normalized Shannon's Diversity Index was subtracted from one, giving values from 0 (maximal diversity) to 1 (oligoclonal). Differences in the frequency of the same CDR3 between samples, such as brain versus blood, were assessed with chi-squared comparison-of-proportions tests. Public clonotypes were identified through searches of immuneACCESS, and similarity to known antiviral clonotypes was evaluated with the VDJdb browser. TCRdb re-hosts the immuneACCESS table, in-frame sequences only. Its copies lack some clones; in the studies checked, an unresolved V gene accounts for under half of them, and the cause for the rest is not known. Clone size and V and J calls were adopted from that table, with D and trimming inferred from the DNA. The sample table lists about 340,000 clones, nearly 95% of them with a count of one. Under 7% of the sample is in the top ten clones.

In the germline V gene, CDR1 corresponds to MNHEY and CDR2 to SVGAGI. From the cysteine up to the phenylalanine, the CDR3 has a length of 13 residues. Only CDR3 DNA is held: 39 bases, read in frame from base 1. The V end loses 4 bases and the J end loses 5 bases, and a stretch of 11 bases separates them. This specimen's time point label, interpreted: blood from clinic visit 5 months post-surgery; TSC patient then seizure free. The surgery cases with the highest brain T cell transcript signatures were chosen for TCR beta chain sequencing of brain tissue, and also of blood when blood was available. Before surgery, patients had received at least one anti-epileptic drug. The TCR-sequenced patients were children whose drug-resistant epilepsy was caused by tuberous sclerosis complex, focal cortical dysplasia, Rasmussen encephalitis or hemimegalencephaly. The Monarch genomic DNA purification kit was used to extract bulk genomic DNA from unsorted brain tissue and from whole blood.

This clone was found once. Its cognate antigen has yet to be identified. No base quality values were provided; no much bigger clone lies one nucleotide off. The sequencing here drew on peripheral blood, taken more than 4 months after surgery. Here the chain combines TRBV6-5 and TRBJ1-2; the D gene is possibly TRBD1, with 6 bases matching. The receptor was derived from a boy less than two years old with tuberous sclerosis and intractable seizures. The sequenced DNA: TGTGCCAGCAGTTGGGGGGCTTTGTATGGCTACACCTTC. This is translated as CASSWGALYGYTF.